This passage covers 26 T cell receptor beta chains from one sample sequenced in a study of T cells expressing NK-cell markers. TCRdb reprocessed the 5' RACE reads; each CDR3 protein has one entry and no DNA is given. Here the sample table reports roughly 420,000 distinct CDR3 sequences. The specimen sequenced was blood T cells: a sorted CD56 or NKG2C T cell subset, CD4+ or CD8+ T cells, or bulk PBMC T cells (not recorded which). These TCRs come from a woman between 18 and 69 years old in good health.

The chain combines TRBV7-9 with TRBJ2-1. The CDR3 loop spans 15 amino acids. CDR1 is SEHNR and CDR2 is FQNEAQ in the germline V gene (reference sequence). The CDR3 here is CASSLGHSDYNEQFF.

The V and J genes are TRBV6-4 and TRBJ2-3; TCRdb designates TRBD1, a call that cannot be tested without DNA. The germline V gene has CDR1 MRHNA and CDR2 SNTAGT. The CDR3 contains 18 residues. The CDR3 protein is CASSPLPGPGQGTDTQYF.

CDR3 loop: CASTGYGSPETQYF. This sequence joins TRBV25-1 and TRBJ2-5. CDR3 length: 14 residues. Germline CDR1 MGHDK, CDR2 SYGVNS.

The J gene is TRBJ2-4, the V gene TRBV14; TCRdb reports TRBD2, a call that lacks DNA to check it against. CDR1 SGHDN and CDR2 FVKESK come from the germline V gene. The CDR3 extends over 15 amino acids. The CDR3: CASSSGAWGKNIQYF.

The chain has TRBV7-2 and TRBJ1-2; the TCRdb call, TRBD1, lacks DNA for checking. The CDR3 length is 16 residues. Germline V gene lookup returns CDR1 SGHTA and CDR2 FQGNSA. This chain's CDR3 is CASSLGGREYFPGYTF.

This chain connects TRBV19 to TRBJ1-5; the TRBD1 assignment by TCRdb is unverifiable without DNA. This CDR3 is 16 amino acids long. Germline V CDR1 and CDR2: LNHDA, SQIVND (reference sequence). CDR3 residues: CASTIEGSGVDIPQHF. The variable domain in full, with the rest retrieved from reference TRBV19 and TRBJ1-5, is DGGITQSPKYLFRKEGQNVTLSCEQNLNHDAMYWYRQDPGQGLRLIYYSQIVNDFQKGDIAEGYSVSREKKESFPLTVTSAQKNPTAFYLCASTIEGSGVDIPQHFGDGTRLSIL.

The chain uses TRBV10-2 and TRBJ2-1; absent DNA, TCRdb's TRBD1 call cannot be checked. This CDR3 spans 12 amino acids. CDR1 and CDR2 (germline): WSHSY, SAAADI. CDR3 residues: CASVPTGDEQFF.

The rearrangement joins TRBV20-1 to TRBJ1-2; TCRdb reports TRBD1, a call that lacks DNA to check it against. The germline gives CDR1 DFQATT, CDR2 SNEGSKA (reference sequence). The CDR3 totals 15 residues. CDR3 in amino acids: CSARVPRVENYGYTF.

The chain carries TRBV27 and TRBJ2-7. Germline CDR1 is MNHEY and CDR2 is SMNVEV (reference sequence). This CDR3 comprises 11 residues. CDR3 in amino acids: CASSNLGEQYF.

The chain links TRBV20-1 to TRBJ2-2; TCRdb picks TRBD1, but there is no DNA to check that call. The CDR3 runs 15 residues. Germline CDR1 is DFQATT and CDR2 is SNEGSKA (reference sequence). The CDR3 here is CSARGPGPLAGELFF.

The genes are TRBV10-3 and TRBJ1-4. CDR1 and CDR2 from the germline V gene are ENHRY and SYGVKD. The CDR3 is 15 residues long. This CDR3 is CAISASMDGNEKLFF.

The chain is built from TRBV28 and TRBJ2-2; there is no DNA to check the TCRdb D call of TRBD2. The CDR3 has 14 amino acids. Germline V gene lookup returns CDR1 MDHEN and CDR2 SYDVKM. CDR3 residues: CASSELAGAGELFF.

The chain links TRBV10-3 to TRBJ1-1. The CDR3 runs to 12 residues. In germline, CDR1 is ENHRY, CDR2 SYGVKD. The CDR3 sequence is CAISEWATEAFF.

This chain joins TRBV20-1 and TRBJ2-2. The CDR3 is 12 residues long. Germline-derived CDR1 and CDR2 are DFQATT and SNEGSKA (reference sequence). The CDR3 protein is CSASVSDGELFF.

J is TRBJ2-2 and V is TRBV3-1; the TCRdb D gene call, TRBD1, has no DNA to confirm it. Germline V gene data show CDR1 as LGHDT and CDR2 as YNNKEL (reference sequence). The CDR3 contains 15 residues. CDR3 residues: CASSFGGARSGELFF. Full variable domain (rest looked up from reference TRBV3-1 and TRBJ2-2): DTAVSQTPKYLVTQMGNDKSIKCEQNLGHDTMYWYKQDSKKFLKIMFSYNNKELIINETVPNRFSPKSPDKAHLNLHINSLELGDSAVYFCASSFGGARSGELFFGEGSRLTVL.

The CDR3 reads CASSGTSGTDTQYF. The chain employs TRBV12-3 or TRBV12-4 and TRBJ2-3; TCRdb designates TRBD2, a call that cannot be tested without DNA. The CDR3 length is 14 residues.

The V and J genes are TRBV25-1 and TRBJ2-7; the D call from TCRdb, TRBD2, cannot be confirmed without DNA. The CDR3 runs to 15 residues. Germline-derived CDR1 and CDR2 are MGHDK and SYGVNS. The CDR3 is CASMGTSGSNYEQYF.

The rearrangement uses TRBV7-9 and TRBJ2-3; TCRdb lists TRBD2, though no DNA is available to test this call. CDR1 SEHNR and CDR2 FQNEAQ come from the germline V gene (reference sequence). The CDR3 runs 14 residues. The CDR3: CASSFASGSDTQYF. The complete variable domain, with remaining parts taken from reference TRBV7-9 and TRBJ2-3, reads DTGVSQNPRHKITKRGQNVTFRCDPISEHNRLYWYRQTLGQGPEFLTYFQNEAQLEKSRLLSDRFSAERPKGSFSTLEIQRTEQGDSAMYLCASSFASGSDTQYFGPGTRLTVL.

V usage is TRBV5-1 and J usage is TRBJ2-5; TCRdb indicates TRBD1, and absent DNA this call remains unverified. The CDR3 is 16 amino acids. Germline lookup yields CDR1 SGHRS and CDR2 YFSETQ. CDR3 sequence reads: CASSLGAQAGQETQYF. Drawing the rest from reference TRBV5-1 and TRBJ2-5, the complete variable domain is KAGVTQTPRYLIKTRGQQVTLSCSPISGHRSVSWYQQTPGQGLQFLFEYFSETQRNKGNFPGRFSGRQFSNSRSEMNVSTLELGDSALYLCASSLGAQAGQETQYFGPGTRLLVL.

The chain is built from TRBV10-2 and TRBJ1-6. The CDR3 sequence is 12 residues long. Germline-derived CDR1 and CDR2 are WSHSY and SAAADI. The chain's CDR3 is CASSVSTGPLHF.

CDR3 region: CASSPGRQEGTEAFF. The genes are TRBV18 and TRBJ1-1. CDR1 is KGHSH, CDR2 LQKENI, per germline. This CDR3 region has 15 residues.

The chain recombines TRBV4-3 with TRBJ2-3; the TCRdb D gene call, TRBD2, has no DNA to confirm it. This CDR3 spans 18 amino acids. Germline V gene lookup returns CDR1 LGHNA and CDR2 YSLEER. This CDR3 reads CASSQDLSEGLATDTQYF.

The chain is built from TRBV7-2 and TRBJ1-2. Germline CDR1 reads SGHTA; CDR2 reads FQGNSA. This CDR3 is built from 14 residues. The chain's CDR3 is CASSLGAGSYGYTF.

The chain employs TRBV20-1 and TRBJ2-3; TCRdb calls TRBD1, which cannot be checked without DNA. CDR1 and CDR2 (germline): DFQATT, SNEGSKA (reference sequence). The CDR3 contains 12 residues. The CDR3 loop reads CSASPGGDTQYF.

J is TRBJ2-2 and V is TRBV6-1. The CDR3 length is 14 residues. The germline CDR1 and CDR2 sequences are MNHNS and SASEGT. This CDR3 reads CASASAGNTGELFF.

This sequence joins TRBV29-1 and TRBJ2-7. Germline CDR1 SQVTM, CDR2 ANQGSEA. The CDR3 loop spans 14 amino acids. CDR3 loop: CSVDLAGDPYEQYF.